Here is one TCR beta chain with its context. As yet, its antigen is unknown. Germline V CDR1 and CDR2: LNHDA, SQIVND (reference sequence). The CDR3 has 14 residues. The V end lost 7 bases, the J end lost 6 bases, and 16 bases lay between the germline ends. The data originate from a study of vaccination and CD4 T cells after COVID-19. Treatment: roughly 10-day PBMC culture with coronavirus spike peptide pools or control peptides (ViraFEST assay). Sequencing of the DNA from cultured CD4+ T cells was carried out with the Oncomine TCR Beta short-read assay. TCRdb reanalysed the PCR reads using MiXCR and keeps one entry per CDR3 protein. The sample lists 10,000 to 15,000 distinct CDR3 sequences; about 74% were seen once.

The chain has TRBV19 and TRBJ1-5; weak D call: TRBD1 (5 bases). The source is a human donor who received a COVID-19 vaccine. The sequencing used CD4+ T cells from blood, cultured in vitro, collected after SARS-CoV-2 vaccination. The CDR3 DNA is TGTGCCAGTATGCAAGGGGCGGTAAGTCAGCCCCAGCATTTT. Protein: CASMQGAVSQPQHF.